This T cell receptor (beta chain) emerged from a study of CD8+CD57+ T cells in acquired aplastic anemia. About the study: The study obtained an average of roughly 2.9 ug of DNA from sorted CD4+ and CD8+ cells.

The CDR3 runs 15 residues. Trimming cost V 0 bases and J 6 bases; bases outside gene matches: 8. Germline V gives CDR1 DFQATT, CDR2 SNEGSKA (reference sequence). Turning to this clonotype: Its antigen is unknown.

Genomic DNA was employed as the template in profiling TCR beta VDJ and CDR3. TCRdb reprocessed the reads with MiXCR, giving one entry per CDR3 protein. The data contain under 200,000 distinct CDR3 sequences, around 50% of them singletons. General observations from the study: Shared by patients and controls, 25 to 30 CD8+ CDR3s were abundant in patients. Simpson's diversity of CD8+ cells was not significantly different in patients compared with controls.

Patients picked for sequencing had shown CD8+CD57+ cell expansion detected by flow cytometry. Patients were therapy-naive when their blood was sampled. The chain uses TRBV20-1 and TRBJ2-3; TRBD2 aligns across 8 bases. What was sequenced was sorted CD4+, CD8+, or CD8+CD57+ T cells (not recorded which) from PBMCs. This TCR derives from a human donor with aplastic anemia. CDR3 protein: CSARDRGGSIDTQYF. CDR3 DNA: TGCAGTGCTAGAGATCGGGGGGGGTCCATTGATACGCAGTATTTT.